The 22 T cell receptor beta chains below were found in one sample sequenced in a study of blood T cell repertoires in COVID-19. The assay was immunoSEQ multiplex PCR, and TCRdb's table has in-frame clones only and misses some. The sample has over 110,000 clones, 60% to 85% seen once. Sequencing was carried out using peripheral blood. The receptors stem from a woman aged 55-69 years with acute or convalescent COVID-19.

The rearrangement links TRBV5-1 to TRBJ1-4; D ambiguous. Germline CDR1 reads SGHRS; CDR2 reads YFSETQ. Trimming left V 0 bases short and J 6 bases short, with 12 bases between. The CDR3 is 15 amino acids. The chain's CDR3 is CASSLGGRVDEKLFF. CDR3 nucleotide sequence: TGCGCCAGCAGCTTGGGTGGGAGGGTCGATGAAAAACTGTTTTTT.

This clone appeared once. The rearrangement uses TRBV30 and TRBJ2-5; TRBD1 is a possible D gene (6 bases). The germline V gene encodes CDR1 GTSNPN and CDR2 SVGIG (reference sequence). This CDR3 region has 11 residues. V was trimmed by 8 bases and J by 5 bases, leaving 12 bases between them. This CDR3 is CAGDIGETQYF. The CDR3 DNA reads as TGTGCCGGGGACATCGGGGAGACCCAGTACTTC.

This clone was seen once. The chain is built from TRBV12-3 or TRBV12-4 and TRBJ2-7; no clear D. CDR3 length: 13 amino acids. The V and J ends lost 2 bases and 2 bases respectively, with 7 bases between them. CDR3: CASSLSHTYEQYF. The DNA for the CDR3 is TGTGCCAGCAGTTTATCACATACCTACGAGCAGTACTTC.

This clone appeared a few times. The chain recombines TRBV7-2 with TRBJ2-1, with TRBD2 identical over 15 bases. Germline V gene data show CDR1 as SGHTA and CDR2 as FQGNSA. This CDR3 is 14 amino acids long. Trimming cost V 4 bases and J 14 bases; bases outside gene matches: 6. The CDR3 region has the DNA TGTGCCAGCAGCTCGCGGACTAGCGGGAGGGGTAAGTTCTTC. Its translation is CASSSRTSGRGKFF.

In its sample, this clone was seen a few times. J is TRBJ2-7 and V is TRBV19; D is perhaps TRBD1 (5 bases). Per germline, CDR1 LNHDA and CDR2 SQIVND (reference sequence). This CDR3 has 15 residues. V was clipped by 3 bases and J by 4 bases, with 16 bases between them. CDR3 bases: TGTGCCAGTAGTATCGGTGCGACCCAGGGATACGAGCAGTACTTC. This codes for CASSIGATQGYEQYF. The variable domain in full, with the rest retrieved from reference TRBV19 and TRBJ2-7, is DGGITQSPKYLFRKEGQNVTLSCEQNLNHDAMYWYRQDPGQGLRLIYYSQIVNDFQKGDIAEGYSVSREKKESFPLTVTSAQKNPTAFYLCASSIGATQGYEQYFGPGTRLTVT.

Here the CDR3 reads CASSRGLTGSYNEQFF. The CDR3 coding sequence is TGTGCCAGCAGCCGGGGACTAACGGGCTCCTACAATGAGCAGTTCTTC. This sequence joins TRBV5-6 and TRBJ2-1, with TRBD2 identical over 7 bases. CDR3 length equals 16 residues. With 4 bases clipped from V and 0 bases from J, the junction kept 7 bases outside the gene matches. Germline CDR1 SGHDT, CDR2 YYEEEE.

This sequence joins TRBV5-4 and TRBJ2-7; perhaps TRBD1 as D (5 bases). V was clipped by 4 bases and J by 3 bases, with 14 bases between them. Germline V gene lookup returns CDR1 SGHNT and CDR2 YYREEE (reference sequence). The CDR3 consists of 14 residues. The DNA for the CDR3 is TGTGCCAGCAGCAGAGAGACAGAAAGCTACGAGCAGTACTTC. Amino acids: CASSRETESYEQYF.

The CDR3 loop is CASSRYGAEDQPQHF. The CDR3, as DNA: TGCGCCAGCAGCCGATATGGGGCAGAAGATCAGCCCCAGCATTTT. V and J are TRBV23-1 and TRBJ1-5; a weak D match, TRBD1 (5 bases). TRBV23-1 is reported as an ORF; its role is uncertain. This CDR3 has 15 residues. V lost 6 bases and J lost 5, with 17 bases in between.

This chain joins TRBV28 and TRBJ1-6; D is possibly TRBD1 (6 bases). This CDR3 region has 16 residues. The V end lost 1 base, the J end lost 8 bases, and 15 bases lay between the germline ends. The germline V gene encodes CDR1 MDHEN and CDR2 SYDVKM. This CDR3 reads CASSLSQGRYDSPLHF. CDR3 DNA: TGTGCCAGCAGTTTATCCCAGGGGCGGTATGATTCACCCCTCCACTTT.

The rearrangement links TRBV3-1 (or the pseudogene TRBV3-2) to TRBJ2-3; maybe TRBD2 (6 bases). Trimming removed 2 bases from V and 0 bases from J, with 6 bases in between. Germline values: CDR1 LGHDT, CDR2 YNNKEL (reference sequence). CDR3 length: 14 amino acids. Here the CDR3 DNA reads TGTGCCAGCAGCCAACGGGGGAGCACAGATACGCAGTATTTT. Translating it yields CASSQRGSTDTQYF.

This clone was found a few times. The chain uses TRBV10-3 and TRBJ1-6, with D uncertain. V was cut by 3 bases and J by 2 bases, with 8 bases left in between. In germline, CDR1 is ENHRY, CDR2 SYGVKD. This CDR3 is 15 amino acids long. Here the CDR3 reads CAISEDDTYNSPLHF. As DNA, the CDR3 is TGTGCCATCAGTGAAGACGACACCTATAATTCACCCCTCCACTTT.

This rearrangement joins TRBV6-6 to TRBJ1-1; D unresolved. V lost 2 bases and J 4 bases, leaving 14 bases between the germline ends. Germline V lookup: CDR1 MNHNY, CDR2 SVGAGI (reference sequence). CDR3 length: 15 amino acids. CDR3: CASSYGGSSGTEAFF. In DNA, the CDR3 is TGTGCCAGCAGTTACGGAGGTTCTTCGGGCACTGAAGCTTTCTTT.

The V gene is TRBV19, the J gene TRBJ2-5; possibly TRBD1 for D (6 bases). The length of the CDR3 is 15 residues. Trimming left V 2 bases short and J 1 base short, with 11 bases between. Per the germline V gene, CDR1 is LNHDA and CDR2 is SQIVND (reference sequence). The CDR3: CASSIRGQPQETQYF. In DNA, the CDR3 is TGTGCCAGTAGTATAAGAGGACAGCCCCAAGAGACCCAGTACTTC.

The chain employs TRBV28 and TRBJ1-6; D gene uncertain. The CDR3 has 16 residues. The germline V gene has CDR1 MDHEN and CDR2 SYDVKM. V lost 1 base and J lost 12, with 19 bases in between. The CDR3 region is CASSLLVAVGSGPLHF. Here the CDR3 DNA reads TGTGCCAGCAGTTTATTGGTCGCAGTCGGGAGCGGACCCCTCCACTTT.

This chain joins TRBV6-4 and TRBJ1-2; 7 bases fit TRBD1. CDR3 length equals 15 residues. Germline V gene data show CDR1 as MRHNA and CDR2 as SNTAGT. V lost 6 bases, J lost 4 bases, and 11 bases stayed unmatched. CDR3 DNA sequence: TGTGCCAGCAGCAATGCGCACAGGGGAGGCTATGGCTACACCTTC. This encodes CASSNAHRGGYGYTF.

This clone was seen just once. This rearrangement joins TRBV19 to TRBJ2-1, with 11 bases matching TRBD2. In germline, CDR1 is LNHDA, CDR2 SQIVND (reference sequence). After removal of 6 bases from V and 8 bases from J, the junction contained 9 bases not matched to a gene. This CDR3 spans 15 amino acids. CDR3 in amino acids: CASSRSGRVGDEQFF. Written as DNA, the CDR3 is TGTGCCAGTAGCCGTAGCGGGAGGGTTGGGGATGAGCAGTTCTTC.

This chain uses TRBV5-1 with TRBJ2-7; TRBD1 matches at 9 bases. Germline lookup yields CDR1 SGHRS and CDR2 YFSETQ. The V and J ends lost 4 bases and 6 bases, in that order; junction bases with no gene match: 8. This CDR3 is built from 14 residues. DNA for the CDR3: TGCGCCAGCAGCGCCGGGACAGGGTGGGGCGAGCAGTACTTC. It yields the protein CASSAGTGWGEQYF.

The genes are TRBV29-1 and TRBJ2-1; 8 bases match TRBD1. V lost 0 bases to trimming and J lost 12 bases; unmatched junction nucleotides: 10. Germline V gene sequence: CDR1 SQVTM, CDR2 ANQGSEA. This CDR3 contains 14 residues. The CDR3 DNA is TGCAGCGTTGAAGAGTATGACAGGGGAGCCTTGCAGTTCTTC. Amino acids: CSVEEYDRGALQFF.

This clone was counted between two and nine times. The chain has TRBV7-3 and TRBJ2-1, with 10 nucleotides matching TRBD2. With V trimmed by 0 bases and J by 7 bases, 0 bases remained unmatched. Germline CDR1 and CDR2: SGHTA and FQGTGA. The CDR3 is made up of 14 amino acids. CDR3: CASSLTGLANEQFF. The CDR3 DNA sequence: TGTGCCAGCAGCTTAACGGGACTAGCGAATGAGCAGTTCTTC.

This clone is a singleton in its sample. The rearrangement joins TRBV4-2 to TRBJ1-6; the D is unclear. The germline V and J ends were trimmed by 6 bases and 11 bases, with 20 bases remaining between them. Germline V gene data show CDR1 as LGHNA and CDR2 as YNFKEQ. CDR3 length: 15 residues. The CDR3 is CASSPVLPRGTPLHF. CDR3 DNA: TGTGCCAGCAGTCCAGTACTCCCTCGAGGGACACCCCTCCACTTT.

The CDR3 loop reads CSVERQGAEAFF. CDR3 coding DNA: TGCAGCGTTGAGCGTCAGGGCGCTGAAGCTTTCTTT. This chain joins TRBV29-1 and TRBJ1-1; D perhaps matches TRBD1 (5 bases). Germline V gene lookup returns CDR1 SQVTM and CDR2 ANQGSEA. V shed 3 bases and J shed 6 bases, with 11 bases lying between them. CDR3 size: 12 residues.

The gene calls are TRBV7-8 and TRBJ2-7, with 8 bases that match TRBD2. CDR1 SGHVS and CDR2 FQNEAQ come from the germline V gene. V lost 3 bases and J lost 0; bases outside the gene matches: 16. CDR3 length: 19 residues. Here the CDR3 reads CASSFPTRDTSGSSYEQYF. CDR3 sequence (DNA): TGTGCCAGCAGCTTCCCGACACGCGACACTAGCGGCAGCTCCTACGAGCAGTACTTC.